In its sample, the clone carrying this T cell receptor beta chain was seen a few times. Purified naive CD4+ T cells were depleted of CD25+ Tregs. The germline V gene encodes CDR1 SGHTA and CDR2 FQGTGA. The CDR3 is 12 residues long. Between the trimmed V and J ends, which lost 5 bases and 7 bases, there was a span of 9 bases. Semi-nested PCR with Nested Universal Primer A followed constant-region reverse priming of full-length variable regions. One entry per CDR3 protein, called by TCRdb with MiXCR from the 5' RACE reads. Of about 50,000 distinct CDR3 sequences in the sample, roughly 28% were seen once.

This clonotype was obtained from a female donor with breast cancer. V gene TRBV7-3 combines with J gene TRBJ2-1, with a weak D call TRBD2 (7 bases). The source material was naive CD4+ T cells sorted from blood. This sample's subset: naive CD4+ T cells, CD4+CD45RA+CD25-. The CDR3 DNA reads as TGTGCCAGCAGCAAGGGGGGGAATGAGCAGTTCTTC. This codes for CASSKGGNEQFF.